These 5 T cell receptor beta chains share one sample of origin, sequenced in a study of blood T cells in healthy people across ages. A second PCR, run for 7 to 11 cycles, used a sample-barcoded 5' primer plus a J-beta primer mix. TCRdb re-called the 5' RACE reads through MiXCR, storing one row per CDR3 protein. The sample yields 850,000 to 950,000 distinct CDR3 sequences, under 35% seen once. Specimen: blood. These receptors were taken from a woman older than 75 in good health.

The chain carries TRBV28 and TRBJ1-2; no clear D. Germline lookup yields CDR1 MDHEN and CDR2 SYDVKM. The CDR3 runs to 15 residues. Between the trimmed V and J ends, which lost 2 bases and 0 bases, there was a span of 10 bases. CDR3 sequence: CASSLGGQTNYGYTF. The CDR3 DNA sequence: TGTGCCAGCAGTTTAGGTGGGCAGACTAACTATGGCTACACCTTC.

The J gene is TRBJ2-6, the V gene TRBV6-1, with D unclear. V gave up 0 bases and J gave up 2 bases, with 5 bases separating them. The germline V gene has CDR1 MNHNS and CDR2 SASEGT. The CDR3 spans 15 residues. Here the CDR3 DNA reads TGTGCCAGCAGTGAAGCGGGCGCTGGGGCCAACGTCCTGACTTTC. Its protein product is CASSEAGAGANVLTF.

This chain joins TRBV28 and TRBJ1-4; D not certain. The CDR3 runs 15 residues. Germline V gene sequence: CDR1 MDHEN, CDR2 SYDVKM. V lost 4 bases, J lost 3 bases, and 12 bases lay in between. The CDR3 DNA sequence: TGTGCCAGCAGTTCCCTAGGAGACGCTAATGAAAAACTGTTTTTT. The encoded protein is CASSSLGDANEKLFF.

In its sample, this clonotype was seen many times. This chain links TRBV20-1 with TRBJ1-4; no clear D. Trimming took 0 bases from V and 1 from J, leaving 6 bases between them. This CDR3 is built from 14 residues. The germline V gene encodes CDR1 DFQATT and CDR2 SNEGSKA (reference sequence). The CDR3, as DNA: TGCAGTGCTAGAGATCGACTAACTAATGAAAAACTGTTTTTT. Protein: CSARDRLTNEKLFF.

Only a few counts were recorded for this clonotype. A read error is possible here, since a much larger clone lies one base away. The J gene is TRBJ2-1, the V gene TRBV7-2; D remains ambiguous. The last part of the DNA fits TRBJ2-7 better; the J call may be wrong. The CDR3 has 13 amino acids. Germline V lookup: CDR1 SGHTA, CDR2 FQGNSA. DNA of the CDR3: TGTGCCAGCAGCTTAGCTCGCCTCAATGAGCAGTACTTC. Amino acids: CASSLARLNEQYF.